The 23 T cell receptor beta chains below all came from one sample that was sequenced in a study of molecular identifiers for immune sequencing clone quantification. TCRdb re-derived calls from the PCR reads in MiXCR, one entry per CDR3 protein. The sample comprises hundreds of thousands of distinct CDR3 sequences, about 25% of which are singletons, and 0.78% rests with the top ten. Material for sequencing was naive CD8+ T cells from blood, with Jurkat cell RNA spiked in. As to subset: FACS-sorted CD8+CD4-CCR7+CD45RA+ naive T cells. The receptors here all came from a human donor in good health. Some libraries in this study had Jurkat cell RNA spiked in.

In the case of this clonotype: This could be a read error, since a much larger clone is one nucleotide away. The chain recombines TRBV7-9 with TRBJ2-5; D ambiguous. The CDR3 has 15 residues. The V gene's germline CDR1 is SEHNR and CDR2 FQNEAQ (reference sequence). Trimming took 2 bases from V and 1 from J, leaving 11 bases between them. CDR3 residues: CASSLRAGSQETQYF. The CDR3 nucleotides are TGTGCCAGCAGCTTAAGAGCAGGCAGCCAAGAGACCCAGTACTTC.

The gene calls are TRBV7-9 and TRBJ1-3; D gene uncertain. Trimming cost V 1 base and J 0 bases, with 7 bases left between them. The CDR3 loop spans 15 amino acids. Per germline, CDR1 SEHNR and CDR2 FQNEAQ (reference sequence). The CDR3 spells CASSLGDNSGNTIYF. Written as DNA, the CDR3 is TGTGCCAGCAGCTTAGGCGACAACTCTGGAAACACCATATATTTT.

This clonotype was observed at least ten times. This chain links TRBV28 with TRBJ2-7, with no clear D. Germline CDR1 reads MDHEN; CDR2 reads SYDVKM. The length of the CDR3 is 16 residues. The V and J ends lost 5 bases and 2 bases respectively, with 19 bases between them. CDR3 loop: CASSGFPKDETYEQYF. The CDR3 DNA follows: TGTGCCAGCAGTGGCTTCCCGAAGGACGAAACCTACGAGCAGTACTTC. Looking up the rest from reference TRBV28 and TRBJ2-7 gives the full variable domain: DVKVTQSSRYLVKRTGEKVFLECVQDMDHENMFWYRQDPGLGLRLIYFSYDVKMKEKGDIPEGYSVSREKKERFSLILESASTNQTSMYLCASSGFPKDETYEQYFGPGTRLTVT.

With respect to this clonotype: A single base separates this from a much larger clone, so it may be a read error. The chain has TRBV12-3 or TRBV12-4 and TRBJ2-3; 8 bases are shared with TRBD1. The CDR3 consists of 14 residues. With 8 bases clipped from V and 4 bases from J, the junction kept 8 bases outside the gene matches. CDR3 DNA sequence: TGTGCCAGCGGTACCGGACAGGGACCAGATACGCAGTATTTT. Protein: CASGTGQGPDTQYF.

This clonotype was seen only a few times. The V call is TRBV4-3, the J call TRBJ2-7; D gene unclear. The germline V gene has CDR1 LGHNA and CDR2 YSLEER. V was pared by 1 base and J by 1 base, with 26 bases between. CDR3 size: 20 residues. The CDR3, as DNA: TGCGCCAGCAGCCAAGTAATTCATATCATTTGGGGAATTGAATCCTACGAGCAGTACTTC. This sequence encodes CASSQVIHIIWGIESYEQYF.

The genes are TRBV10-3 and TRBJ2-7; TRBD1 aligns across 7 bases. The ends lost 4 bases at V and 2 bases at J; junction bases unmatched: 11. The CDR3 runs to 16 residues. Germline V CDR1 and CDR2: ENHRY, SYGVKD. CDR3 loop: CAISGPSGTETYEQYF. In DNA form, the CDR3 reads TGTGCCATCAGTGGACCTTCCGGGACAGAGACCTACGAGCAGTACTTC.

In this sample, this clonotype turned up a few times. The chain carries TRBV7-9 and TRBJ2-1; 8 nucleotides agree with TRBD2. V shed 4 bases and J 8 bases; nucleotides not matched to a gene: 19. The CDR3 loop spans 18 amino acids. CDR1 and CDR2 from the germline V gene are SEHNR and FQNEAQ (reference sequence). In DNA, the CDR3 is TGTGCCAGCAGCTCACGGCTCCCAAATAGCGGGATATGGGATGAGCAGTTCTTC. It codes for CASSSRLPNSGIWDEQFF.

The J gene is TRBJ2-7, the V gene TRBV20-1, with D possibly matching TRBD2 (6 bases). With 5 bases removed from V and 5 bases from J, the gap between germline ends came to 19 bases. The CDR3 has 14 amino acids. Germline assignment: CDR1 DFQATT and CDR2 SNEGSKA (reference sequence). CDR3 sequence: CSASQDYFGNEQYF. The CDR3 region has the DNA TGCAGTGCTTCCCAGGACTATTTTGGTAACGAGCAGTACTTC.

This clonotype was observed at least ten times. This chain joins TRBV6-6 and TRBJ2-3; D is perhaps TRBD1 or TRBD2 (5 bases each). The ends were cut back, 2 bases at V and 5 bases at J, with 8 bases in the middle. CDR1 is MNHNY and CDR2 is SVGAGI in the germline V gene (reference sequence). This CDR3 contains 13 residues. This chain's CDR3 is CASSYGAGDTQYF. The DNA of the CDR3 is TGTGCCAGCAGTTACGGGGCGGGAGATACGCAGTATTTT.

A note on this clonotype: A read error may be the cause here, since a much bigger clone is one base away. The chain uses TRBV7-2 and TRBJ1-5; no reliable D call. The germline V and J ends were trimmed by 5 bases and 4 bases, with 15 bases remaining between them. This CDR3 region has 15 residues. Germline V CDR1 and CDR2: SGHTA, FQGNSA. Written as DNA, the CDR3 is TGTGCCAGCAGCGAGGACGGCCTAGCTAATCAGCCCCAGCATTTT. It encodes CASSEDGLANQPQHF.

The sample holds many counts of this clonotype. CDR3 in DNA: TGTGCCAGCAGGCCGGACAGGTGGGGCACAGATACGCAGTATTTT. Amino acid sequence: CASRPDRWGTDTQYF. This chain uses TRBV12-3 or TRBV12-4 with TRBJ2-3; 7 bases align to TRBD1. This CDR3 is built from 15 residues. V trimming: 6 bases; J trimming: 1 base; junction bases outside the gene matches: 7.

This sequence joins TRBV7-9 and TRBJ2-3, with 8 bases identical to TRBD1. This CDR3 has 17 amino acids. V gave up 5 bases and J gave up 4 bases; unmatched junction bases: 14. Germline V gene sequence: CDR1 SEHNR, CDR2 FQNEAQ (reference sequence). The DNA of the CDR3 is TGTGCCAGCAGCCCACCCCCCGGCAGGGGGCATTCAGATACGCAGTATTTT. Residues: CASSPPPGRGHSDTQYF.

In this sample, this clonotype turned up a few times. The CDR3 sequence: CATSDAGGGEQFF. The CDR3 bases are TGTGCCACCAGTGATGCTGGGGGGGGTGAGCAGTTCTTC. V and J are TRBV24-1 and TRBJ2-1, with TRBD2 matching over 7 bases. V lost 3 bases and J lost 9; bases outside the gene matches: 4. The germline gives CDR1 KGHDR, CDR2 SFDVKD. The CDR3 consists of 13 residues.

This chain joins TRBV4-3 and TRBJ2-1; D may be TRBD2 (6 bases). Germline V gene lookup returns CDR1 LGHNA and CDR2 YSLEER. This CDR3 contains 15 residues. V lost 0 bases to trimming and J lost 9 bases, with 15 bases between them. This CDR3 is CASSQERDEFIEQFF. The CDR3 bases are TGCGCCAGCAGCCAAGAGCGGGACGAATTTATTGAGCAGTTCTTC.

This clonotype was counted many times. V is TRBV4-3 and J is TRBJ2-7; D is possibly TRBD1 or TRBD2 (7 bases each). V gave up 0 bases and J gave up 2 bases, with 14 bases separating them. Germline CDR1 is LGHNA and CDR2 is YSLEER. CDR3 length equals 16 residues. The CDR3 spells CASSQDVRGGTYEQYF. The CDR3, as DNA: TGCGCCAGCAGCCAAGATGTCAGGGGGGGAACCTACGAGCAGTACTTC.

This clonotype showed up many times. The rearrangement links TRBV4-1 to TRBJ2-6; possible D gene TRBD1, 6 bases. The germline V and J ends were trimmed by 1 base and 12 bases, with 13 bases remaining between them. CDR1 is MGHRA, CDR2 YSYEKL, per germline. The CDR3 totals 14 residues. The CDR3 DNA follows: TGCGCCAGCAGCCAAGTAGGACAGCCTAGCGTCCTGACTTTC. This sequence encodes CASSQVGQPSVLTF.

The J gene is TRBJ1-3, the V gene TRBV4-3; 8 nucleotides match TRBD1. The junction had 15 bases not matched to a gene; V was cut back by 5 bases and J by 3 bases. Germline-derived CDR1 and CDR2 are LGHNA and YSLEER. This CDR3 has 18 residues. CDR3 loop: CASSSDRGAFRGGNTIYF. The CDR3 coding sequence is TGCGCCAGCAGCTCTGACAGGGGCGCCTTTCGTGGTGGAAACACCATATATTTT.

Many counts were recorded for this clonotype. The chain has TRBV5-1 and TRBJ2-3, with 8 bases fitting TRBD2. The ends lost 3 bases at V and 0 bases at J; junction bases unmatched: 18. The CDR3 totals 20 residues. CDR1 SGHRS and CDR2 YFSETQ come from the germline V gene. The CDR3 region has the DNA TGCGCCAGCAGCTATAGCGGGGAAACAACAGCATCGCCTAGCACAGATACGCAGTATTTT. This gives the protein CASSYSGETTASPSTDTQYF. Full variable domain (outside the CDR3, taken from reference TRBV5-1 and TRBJ2-3): KAGVTQTPRYLIKTRGQQVTLSCSPISGHRSVSWYQQTPGQGLQFLFEYFSETQRNKGNFPGRFSGRQFSNSRSEMNVSTLELGDSALYLCASSYSGETTASPSTDTQYFGPGTRLTVL.

This clonotype was detected only a few times. A much larger clone lies a single base off, so this may be a read error. J is TRBJ2-7 and V is TRBV6-6; D might be TRBD2 (6 bases). From germline, CDR1 is MNHNY and CDR2 SVGAGI (reference sequence). CDR3 size: 16 residues. This CDR3 reads CASSYERTEGGYERYF. CDR3 nucleotide sequence: TGTGCCAGCAGTTACGAGCGGACTGAGGGAGGCTACGAGCGGTACTTC.

This clonotype was counted many times. The rearrangement uses TRBV20-1 and TRBJ2-7; D possibly uses TRBD1 or TRBD2 (5 bases each). Germline V lookup: CDR1 DFQATT, CDR2 SNEGSKA (reference sequence). The V end was cut by 4 bases, the J end by 2 bases, with 12 bases between. The CDR3 totals 13 residues. CDR3 DNA: TGCAGTGCTACCGGGACGGAAGCCTACGAGCAGTACTTC. Protein product: CSATGTEAYEQYF.

This clonotype was seen ten or more times. The chain carries TRBV6-5 and TRBJ2-7, with TRBD2 identical over 16 bases. There are 15 residues in the CDR3. The germline gives CDR1 MNHEY, CDR2 SVGAGI. J lost 7 bases, V lost 3 bases, and 3 bases had no gene match. CDR3 nucleotides: TGTGCCAGCAGTTATGGGACTAGCGGGAGGGGAGAGCAGTACTTC. Its protein is CASSYGTSGRGEQYF.

The sample holds one count of this clonotype. Being one base from a much bigger clone, this may be a read error. The chain uses TRBV14 and TRBJ1-3; unclear D gene. From germline, CDR1 is SGHDN and CDR2 FVKESK. The CDR3 has 14 residues. This CDR3 reads CASSQVTSGNTLYF. In DNA, the CDR3 is TGTGCCAGCAGCCAAGTAACCTCTGGAAACACCTTATATTTT.

V gene TRBV6-1 combines with J gene TRBJ2-7; maybe TRBD1 (5 bases). This CDR3 comprises 15 residues. In germline, CDR1 is MNHNS, CDR2 SASEGT. V gave up 3 bases and J gave up 2 bases, with 14 bases separating them. CDR3 region: CASSDPWTHAYEQYF. CDR3 DNA sequence: TGTGCCAGCAGTGATCCCTGGACACACGCCTACGAGCAGTACTTC.